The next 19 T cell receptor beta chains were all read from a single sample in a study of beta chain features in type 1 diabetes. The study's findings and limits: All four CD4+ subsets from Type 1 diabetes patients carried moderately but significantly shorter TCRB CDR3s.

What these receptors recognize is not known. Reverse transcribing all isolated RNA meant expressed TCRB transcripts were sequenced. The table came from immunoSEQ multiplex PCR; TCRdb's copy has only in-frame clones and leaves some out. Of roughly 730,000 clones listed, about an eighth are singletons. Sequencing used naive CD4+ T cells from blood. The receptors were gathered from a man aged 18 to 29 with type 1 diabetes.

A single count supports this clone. CDR3 sequence (DNA): TGTGCCAGCAGCTTAGGACAGGAACACTACGAGCAGTACTTC. This sequence encodes CASSLGQEHYEQYF. The chain couples TRBV7-3 to TRBJ2-7; 7 bases match TRBD1. V trimming: 2 bases; J trimming: 3 bases; junction bases outside the gene matches: 4. Germline CDR1 SGHTA, CDR2 FQGTGA. CDR3 size: 14 residues.

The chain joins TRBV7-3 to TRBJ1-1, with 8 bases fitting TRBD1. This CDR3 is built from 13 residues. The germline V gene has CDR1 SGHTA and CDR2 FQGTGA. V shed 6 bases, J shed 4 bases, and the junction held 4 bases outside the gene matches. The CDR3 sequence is CASRFTGGTEAFF. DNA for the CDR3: TGTGCCAGCAGATTTACAGGGGGCACTGAAGCTTTCTTT.

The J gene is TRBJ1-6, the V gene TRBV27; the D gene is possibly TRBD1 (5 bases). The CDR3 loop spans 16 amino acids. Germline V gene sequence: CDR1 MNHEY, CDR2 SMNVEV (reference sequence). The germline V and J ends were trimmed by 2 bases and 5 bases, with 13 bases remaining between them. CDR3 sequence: CASSLRQGDHNSPLHF. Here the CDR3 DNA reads TGTGCCAGCAGTTTAAGGCAAGGGGACCATAATTCACCCCTCCACTTT.

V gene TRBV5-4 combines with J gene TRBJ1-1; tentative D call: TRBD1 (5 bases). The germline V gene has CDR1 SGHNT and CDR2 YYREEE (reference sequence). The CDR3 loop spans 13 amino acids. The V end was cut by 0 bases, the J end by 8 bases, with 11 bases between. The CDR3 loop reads CASSLVGAGEAFF. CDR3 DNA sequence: TGTGCCAGCAGCTTGGTAGGGGCAGGCGAAGCTTTCTTT.

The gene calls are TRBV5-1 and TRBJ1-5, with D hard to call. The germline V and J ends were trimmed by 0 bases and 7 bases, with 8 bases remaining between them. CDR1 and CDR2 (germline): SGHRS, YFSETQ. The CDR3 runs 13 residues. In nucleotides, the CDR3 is TGCGCCAGCAGCTTGGATGTGAGGCAGCCCCAGCATTTT. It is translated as CASSLDVRQPQHF.

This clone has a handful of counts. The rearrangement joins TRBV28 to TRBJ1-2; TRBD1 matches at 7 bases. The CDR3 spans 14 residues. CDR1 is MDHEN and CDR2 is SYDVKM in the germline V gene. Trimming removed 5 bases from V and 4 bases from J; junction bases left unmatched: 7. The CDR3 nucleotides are TGTGCCAGCAGTCCCGGGACAGCTACCTATGGCTACACCTTC. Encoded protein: CASSPGTATYGYTF.

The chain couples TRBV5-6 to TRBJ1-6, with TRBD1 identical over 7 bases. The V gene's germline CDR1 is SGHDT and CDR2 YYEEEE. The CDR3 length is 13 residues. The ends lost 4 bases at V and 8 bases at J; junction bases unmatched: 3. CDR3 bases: TGTGCCAGCAGCAAGGGGGCATATTCACCCCTCCACTTT. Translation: CASSKGAYSPLHF.

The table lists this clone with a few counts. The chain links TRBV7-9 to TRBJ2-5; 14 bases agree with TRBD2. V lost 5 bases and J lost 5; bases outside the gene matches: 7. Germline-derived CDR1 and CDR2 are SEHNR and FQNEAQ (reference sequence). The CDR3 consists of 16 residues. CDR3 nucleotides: TGTGCCAGCAGCCCCGGGACTAGCGGGGGTACCGAGACCCAGTACTTC. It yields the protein CASSPGTSGGTETQYF.

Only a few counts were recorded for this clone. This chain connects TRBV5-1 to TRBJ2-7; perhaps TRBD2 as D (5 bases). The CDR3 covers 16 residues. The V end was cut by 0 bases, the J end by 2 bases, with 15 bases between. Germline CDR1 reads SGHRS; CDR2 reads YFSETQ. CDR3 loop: CASSLVGVQLTYEQYF. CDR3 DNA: TGCGCCAGCAGCTTGGTCGGGGTTCAGTTGACCTACGAGCAGTACTTC.

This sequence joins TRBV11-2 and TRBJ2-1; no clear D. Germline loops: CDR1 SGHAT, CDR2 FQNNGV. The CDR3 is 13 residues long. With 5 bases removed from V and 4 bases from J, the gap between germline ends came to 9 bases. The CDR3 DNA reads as TGTGCCAGCAGCACTGAACTTTACAATGAGCAGTTCTTC. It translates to CASSTELYNEQFF.

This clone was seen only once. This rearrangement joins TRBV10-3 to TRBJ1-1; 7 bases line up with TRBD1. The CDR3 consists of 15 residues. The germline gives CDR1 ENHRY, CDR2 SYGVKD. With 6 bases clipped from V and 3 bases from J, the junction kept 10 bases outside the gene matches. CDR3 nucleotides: TGTGCCATCAGCCCGCGACAGGGTGAGGACACTGAAGCTTTCTTT. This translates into CAISPRQGEDTEAFF.

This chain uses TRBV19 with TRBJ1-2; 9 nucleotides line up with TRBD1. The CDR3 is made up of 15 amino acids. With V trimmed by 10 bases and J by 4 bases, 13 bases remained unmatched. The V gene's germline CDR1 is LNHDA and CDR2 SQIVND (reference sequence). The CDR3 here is CATLRGTGNGYGYTF. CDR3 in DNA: TGTGCCACCCTTCGGGGGACAGGGAACGGCTATGGCTACACCTTC.

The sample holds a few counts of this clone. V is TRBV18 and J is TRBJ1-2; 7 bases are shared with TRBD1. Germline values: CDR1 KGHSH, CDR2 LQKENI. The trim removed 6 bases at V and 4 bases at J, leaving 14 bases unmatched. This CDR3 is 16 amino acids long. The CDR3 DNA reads TGTGCCAGCTCCCAAACGGCACAGGGGATAGGCTATGGCTACACCTTC. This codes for CASSQTAQGIGYGYTF.

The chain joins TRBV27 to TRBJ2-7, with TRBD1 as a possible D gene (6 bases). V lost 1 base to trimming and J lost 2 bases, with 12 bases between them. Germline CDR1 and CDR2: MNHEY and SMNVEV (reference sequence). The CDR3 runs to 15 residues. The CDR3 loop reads CASSLYPGDTYEQYF. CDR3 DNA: TGTGCCAGCAGTTTATACCCAGGGGATACCTACGAGCAGTACTTC.

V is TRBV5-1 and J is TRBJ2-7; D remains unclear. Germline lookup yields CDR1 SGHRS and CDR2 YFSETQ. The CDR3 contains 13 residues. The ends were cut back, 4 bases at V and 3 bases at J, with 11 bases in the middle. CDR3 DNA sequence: TGCGCCAGCAGCACGGAACAAGTCTACGAGCAGTACTTC. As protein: CASSTEQVYEQYF.

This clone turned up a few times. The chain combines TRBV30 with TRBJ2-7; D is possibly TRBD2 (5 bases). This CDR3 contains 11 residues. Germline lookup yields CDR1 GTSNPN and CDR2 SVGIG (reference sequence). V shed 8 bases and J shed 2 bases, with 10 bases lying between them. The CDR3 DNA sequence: TGTGCCGCCCAGGAGGCCTACGAGCAGTACTTC. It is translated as CAAQEAYEQYF.

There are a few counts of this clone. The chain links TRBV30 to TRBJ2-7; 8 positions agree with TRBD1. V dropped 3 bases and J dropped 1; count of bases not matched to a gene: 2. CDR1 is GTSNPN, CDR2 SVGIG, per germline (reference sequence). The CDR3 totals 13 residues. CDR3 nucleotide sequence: TGTGCCTGGAGACGGGACAGGTCCTACGAGCAGTACTTC. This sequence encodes CAWRRDRSYEQYF.

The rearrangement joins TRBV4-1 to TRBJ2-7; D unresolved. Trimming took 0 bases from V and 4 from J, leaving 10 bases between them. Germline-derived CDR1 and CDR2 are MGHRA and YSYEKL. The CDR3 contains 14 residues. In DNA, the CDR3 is TGCGCCAGCAGCCAAGAACAGAGTATTTACGAGCAGTACTTC. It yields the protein CASSQEQSIYEQYF.

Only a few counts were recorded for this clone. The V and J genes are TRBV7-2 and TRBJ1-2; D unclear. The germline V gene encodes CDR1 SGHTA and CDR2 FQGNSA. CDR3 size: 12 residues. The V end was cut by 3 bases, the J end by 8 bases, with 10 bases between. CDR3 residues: CASSLRWEGYTF. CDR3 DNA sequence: TGTGCCAGCAGCTTGAGGTGGGAGGGCTACACCTTC.